The present T cell receptor (beta chain) was sequenced within a study of metastatic and nonmetastatic thyroid tumors. MiXCR reprocessed the PCR reads for TCRdb. The repertoire consists of 34,000 or so clones, with 15% to 20% occurring once and the leading ten covering 8%. The CDR3 covers 13 residues. J was trimmed by 7 bases and V by 6 bases; bases with no gene match: 3. The germline CDR1 and CDR2 sequences are MNHNS and SASEGT. There were no patients who had received any treatment before thyroid surgery. This TCR was sampled from a female donor with papillary thyroid cancer or a benign thyroid nodule (not recorded which). Some clones in this sample may be carry-over from other donors' samples. V gene TRBV6-1 combines with J gene TRBJ2-2; 9 nucleotides align to TRBD1. The sample was blood. CDR3 in amino acids: CASRTGGYGELFF. The CDR3 region has the DNA TGTGCCAGCAGGACAGGGGGATACGGGGAGCTGTTTTTT.